A selection of T cell receptor beta chains follows, all from one sample in a study of cytomegalovirus exposure and HLA in healthy donors. Sequencing used immunoSEQ multiplex PCR; TCRdb keeps in-frame clones, though not all of them. The table includes 100,000 to 150,000 clones, around four fifths detected once. Source material: PBMCs. The receptors derive from a female donor in good health and CMV-seronegative. Both conserved end residues are part of each CDR3.

j_gene,v_gene,CDR3aa
TRBJ2-2,TRBV7-2,CASSDRPPGLAGAGELFF
TRBJ2-3,TRBV5-1,CASSFLAGGRDTQYF
TRBJ2-1,TRBV5-3,CARSLVTSGRAYNEQFF
TRBJ2-7,TRBV16,CASSSDRVGAEQYF
TRBJ2-1,TRBV11-3,CASSHGTSVYEQFF
TRBJ2-7,TRBV15,CATSRDRGSEQYF
TRBJ2-7,TRBV5-4,CASSLGTGQGTREQYF
TRBJ2-7,TRBV7-2,CASSLLASDSYEQYF
TRBJ1-4,TRBV5-5,CASSSRGTTNEKLFF
TRBJ2-7,TRBV7-2,CASSSSTSGKYEQYF
TRBJ1-2,TRBV28,CALSPGGAANYGYTF
TRBJ2-5,TRBV29-1,CSVDKKGGETQYF
TRBJ1-2,TRBV4-3,CASSQEARNYGYTF
TRBJ2-5,TRBV5-1,CASSTVTGGNGETQYF
TRBJ1-5,TRBV19,CASSPRQGGGNQPQHF
TRBJ2-1,TRBV29-1,CSVEAGYNEQFF
TRBJ2-6,TRBV19,CASRGGGGANVLTF
TRBJ2-7,TRBV28,CASSLTTGGAEQYF
TRBJ2-4,TRBV18,CASSGSRGSGNIQYF
TRBJ1-1,TRBV18,CASSPSEGMDTEAFF
TRBJ1-2,TRBV5-6,CASSLGDRDSYGYTF
TRBJ1-4,TRBV2,CASSDRQSTNEKLFF
TRBJ2-3,TRBV7-8,CASSLARTSGTDTQYF
TRBJ2-7,TRBV30,CAWSFLVIGQGFSYEQYF
TRBJ2-1,TRBV7-2,CASSWDGTSGYNEQFF
TRBJ1-1,TRBV15,CATSIFPRSPEAFF
TRBJ1-4,TRBV9,CASSSQGRGGEKLFF
TRBJ2-7,TRBV19,CASSSGYEQYF
TRBJ1-5,TRBV28,CASSLWQRRMEQPQHF
TRBJ2-4,TRBV4-1,CASSQGRDWREGGAKNIQYF
TRBJ1-2,TRBV11-2,CASSLEGRRGYGYTF
TRBJ1-1,TRBV11-2,CASSLAGQGETEAFF
TRBJ2-7,TRBV7-8,CASSQGSSGTTYEQYF
TRBJ1-2,TRBV28,CASSWTGRGYTF
TRBJ1-2,TRBV9,CASSVSQGNYGYTF
TRBJ2-6,TRBV28,CASSATTDAFSGANVLTF
TRBJ1-4,TRBV19,CASSDLTGLGEKLFF
TRBJ2-6,TRBV4-2,CASSQVLSSWGANVLTF
.,TRBV6-5,CASSFVQGHEQYF
TRBJ2-2,TRBV7-2,CASSLGGLAGDGELFF
TRBJ2-2,TRBV7-2,CASSYRDWVNTGELFF
.,TRBV21-1,CASSARDSAFYEQYF
TRBJ2-1,TRBV7-2,CASSLPRDRGNEQFF
TRBJ2-3,TRBV25-1,CASSDGLVRDTQYF
TRBJ2-7,TRBV19,CASSIGQGTVAGSYEQYF
TRBJ2-3,TRBV15,CATSSDPGQGTDTQYF